This T cell receptor beta chain was identified during a study of blood T cell repertoires in COVID-19. V was pared by 2 bases and J by 3 bases, with 17 bases between. The germline gives CDR1 MNHEY, CDR2 SVGEGT. The CDR3 totals 17 residues. Participant ages covered about 18 to 90 years across about two dozen US areas. Sequenced by immunoSEQ multiplex PCR; TCRdb stores in-frame clones only, minus some. The sample holds a few hundred thousand clones, around nine tenths seen once. The chain joins TRBV6-2 or TRBV6-3 to TRBJ1-5; tentative D call: TRBD1 (6 bases). The sample consisted of PBMCs or T cells enriched from blood (not recorded which). The origin of this receptor is a woman aged 40-49 years who had been exposed to COVID-19. The CDR3 DNA reads as TGTGCCAGCAGTTACCGAGGCTCCGTGGGGGCCAATCAGCCCCAGCATTTT. Encoded protein: CASSYRGSVGANQPQHF.